This T cell receptor (beta chain) was captured in a study of T cell repertoires in cytomegalovirus infection. TCRdb analysed the reads with MiXCR anew, one entry per CDR3 protein. The data show 400,000 or so distinct CDR3 sequences, around 18% seen once. The CDR3 loop spans 16 amino acids. Germline loops: CDR1 MNHEY, CDR2 SMNVEV (reference sequence). Trimming left V 5 bases short and J 1 base short, with 16 bases between. This clonotype was obtained from a human donor in good health (CMV status not recorded). Some clones in this sample may be carry-over from other donors' samples. This chain uses TRBV27 with TRBJ2-3, with no clear D. The sample consisted of PBMCs. The CDR3: CASSTATAPRTDTQYF. CDR3 DNA sequence: TGTGCCAGCAGTACCGCGACCGCCCCCCGCACAGATACGCAGTATTTT.